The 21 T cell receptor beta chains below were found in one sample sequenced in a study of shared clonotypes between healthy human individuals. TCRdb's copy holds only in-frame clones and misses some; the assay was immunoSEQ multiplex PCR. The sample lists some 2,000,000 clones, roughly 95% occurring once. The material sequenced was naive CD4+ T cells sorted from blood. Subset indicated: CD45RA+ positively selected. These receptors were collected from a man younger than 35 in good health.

The CDR3 here is CASSPTGGSETQYF. The CDR3 coding sequence is TGCGCCAGCAGCCCGACAGGGGGCTCTGAGACCCAGTACTTC. This chain connects TRBV5-1 to TRBJ2-5; 10 bases line up with TRBD1. Germline trimming cut 4 bases from V and 5 bases from J; bases unmatched to any gene: 5. The length of the CDR3 is 14 residues. Germline V gene data show CDR1 as SGHRS and CDR2 as YFSETQ.

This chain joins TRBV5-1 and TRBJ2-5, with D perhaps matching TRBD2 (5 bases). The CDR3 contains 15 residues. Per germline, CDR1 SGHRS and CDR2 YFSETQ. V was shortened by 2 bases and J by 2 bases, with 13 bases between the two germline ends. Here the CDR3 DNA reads TGCGCCAGCAGCTTCGGGGTCTCCCTACAAGAGACCCAGTACTTC. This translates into CASSFGVSLQETQYF. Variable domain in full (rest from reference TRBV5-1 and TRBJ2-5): KAGVTQTPRYLIKTRGQQVTLSCSPISGHRSVSWYQQTPGQGLQFLFEYFSETQRNKGNFPGRFSGRQFSNSRSEMNVSTLELGDSALYLCASSFGVSLQETQYFGPGTRLLVL.

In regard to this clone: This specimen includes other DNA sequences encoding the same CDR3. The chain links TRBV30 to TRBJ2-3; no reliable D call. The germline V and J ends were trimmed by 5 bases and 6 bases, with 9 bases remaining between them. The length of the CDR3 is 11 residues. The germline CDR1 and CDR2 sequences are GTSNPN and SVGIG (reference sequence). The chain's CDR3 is CAWSSGDTQYF. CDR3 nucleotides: TGTGCCTGGTCGAGTGGGGATACGCAGTATTTT.

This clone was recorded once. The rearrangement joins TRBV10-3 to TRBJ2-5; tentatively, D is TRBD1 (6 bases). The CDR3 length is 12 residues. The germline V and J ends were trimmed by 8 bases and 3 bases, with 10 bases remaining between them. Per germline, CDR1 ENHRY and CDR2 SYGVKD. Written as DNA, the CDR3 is TGTGCCATCGCAGGGGCAGAAGAGACCCAGTACTTC. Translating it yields CAIAGAEETQYF.

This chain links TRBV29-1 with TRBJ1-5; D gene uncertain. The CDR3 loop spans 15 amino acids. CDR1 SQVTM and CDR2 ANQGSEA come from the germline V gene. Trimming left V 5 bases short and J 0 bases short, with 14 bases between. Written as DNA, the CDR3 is TGCAGCGTTTATGTTGGTCCTAATAGCAATCAGCCCCAGCATTTT. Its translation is CSVYVGPNSNQPQHF.

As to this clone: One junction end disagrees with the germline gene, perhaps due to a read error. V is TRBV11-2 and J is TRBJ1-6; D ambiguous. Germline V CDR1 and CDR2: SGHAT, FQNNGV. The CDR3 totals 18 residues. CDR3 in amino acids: CASSRTGPLASDNSPLHF. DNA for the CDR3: TGTGCCAGCAGCCGTACCGGGCCCCTGGCCTCCGATAATTCACCCCTCCACTTT.

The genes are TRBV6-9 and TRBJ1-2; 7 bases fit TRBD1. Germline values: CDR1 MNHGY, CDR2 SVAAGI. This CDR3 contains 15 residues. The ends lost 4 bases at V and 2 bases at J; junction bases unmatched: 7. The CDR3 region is CASSLQGFTNYGYTF. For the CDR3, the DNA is TGTGCCAGCAGTTTACAGGGGTTTACGAACTATGGCTACACCTTC.

The CDR3 loop is CATSRGEDYGYTF. The CDR3 DNA follows: TGTGCCACCTCCAGGGGGGAGGACTATGGCTACACCTTC. The J gene is TRBJ1-2, the V gene TRBV6-5; 7 nucleotides match TRBD1. The CDR3 is 13 residues long. Germline-derived CDR1 and CDR2 are MNHEY and SVGAGI. J lost 3 bases, V lost 10 bases, and 8 bases had no gene match.

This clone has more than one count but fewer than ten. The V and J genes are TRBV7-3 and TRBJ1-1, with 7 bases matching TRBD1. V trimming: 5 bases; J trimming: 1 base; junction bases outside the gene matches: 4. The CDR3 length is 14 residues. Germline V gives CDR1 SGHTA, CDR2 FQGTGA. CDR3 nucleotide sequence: TGTGCCAGCAGCCGGGACAGCCAGAACACTGAAGCTTTCTTT. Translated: CASSRDSQNTEAFF.

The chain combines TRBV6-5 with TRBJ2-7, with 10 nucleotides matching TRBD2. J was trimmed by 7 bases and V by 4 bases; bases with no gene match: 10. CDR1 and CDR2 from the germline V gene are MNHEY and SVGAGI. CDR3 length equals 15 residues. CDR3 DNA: TGTGCCAGCAGTTCGGGACTAGCGCGCCTAACTGAGCAGTACTTC. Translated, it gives CASSSGLARLTEQYF.

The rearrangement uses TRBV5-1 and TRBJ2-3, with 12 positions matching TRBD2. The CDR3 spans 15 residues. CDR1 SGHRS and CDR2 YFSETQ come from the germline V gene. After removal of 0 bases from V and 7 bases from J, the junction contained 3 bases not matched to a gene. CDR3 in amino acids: CASSLASGGDNTQYF. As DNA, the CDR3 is TGCGCCAGCAGCTTGGCTAGCGGGGGGGACAATACGCAGTATTTT.

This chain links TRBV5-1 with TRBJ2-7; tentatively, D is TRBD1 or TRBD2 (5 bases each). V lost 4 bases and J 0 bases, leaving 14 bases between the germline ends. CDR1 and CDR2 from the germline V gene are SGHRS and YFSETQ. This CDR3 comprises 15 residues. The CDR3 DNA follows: TGCGCCAGCAGCGGATCCGGGACGGGCTCCTACGAGCAGTACTTC. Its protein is CASSGSGTGSYEQYF.

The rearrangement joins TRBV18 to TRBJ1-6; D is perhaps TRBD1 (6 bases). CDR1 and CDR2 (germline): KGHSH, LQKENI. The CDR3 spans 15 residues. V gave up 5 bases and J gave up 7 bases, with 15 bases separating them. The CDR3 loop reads CASSILEGVNSPLHF. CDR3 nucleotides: TGTGCCAGCTCAATACTTGAGGGGGTAAATTCACCCCTCCACTTT.

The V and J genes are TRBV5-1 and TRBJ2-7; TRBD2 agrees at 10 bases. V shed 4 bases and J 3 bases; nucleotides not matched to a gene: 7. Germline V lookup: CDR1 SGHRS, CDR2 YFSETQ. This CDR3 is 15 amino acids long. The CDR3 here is CASSLDGTSVYEQYF. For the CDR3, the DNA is TGCGCCAGCAGCCTGGATGGGACTAGCGTCTACGAGCAGTACTTC.

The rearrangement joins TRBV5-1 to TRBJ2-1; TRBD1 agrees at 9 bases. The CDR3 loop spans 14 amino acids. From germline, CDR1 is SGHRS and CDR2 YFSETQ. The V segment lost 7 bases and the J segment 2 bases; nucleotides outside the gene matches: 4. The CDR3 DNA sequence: TGCGCCAGCGGAGGGACAGGGACCTACAATGAGCAGTTCTTC. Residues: CASGGTGTYNEQFF.

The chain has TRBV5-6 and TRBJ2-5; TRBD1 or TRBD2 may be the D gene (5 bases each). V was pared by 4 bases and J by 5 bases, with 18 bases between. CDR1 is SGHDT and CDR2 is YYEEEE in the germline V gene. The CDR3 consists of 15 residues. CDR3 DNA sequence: TGTGCCAGCAGCAAGGACGGGACCCAGGTGGAGACCCAGTACTTC. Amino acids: CASSKDGTQVETQYF.

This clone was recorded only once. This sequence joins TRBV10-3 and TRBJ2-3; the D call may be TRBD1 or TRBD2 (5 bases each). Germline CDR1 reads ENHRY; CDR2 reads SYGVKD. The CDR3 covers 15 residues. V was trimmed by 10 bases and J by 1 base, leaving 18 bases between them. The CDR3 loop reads CATLDGAAGTDTQYF. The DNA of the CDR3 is TGTGCCACCCTCGACGGGGCGGCGGGCACAGATACGCAGTATTTT.

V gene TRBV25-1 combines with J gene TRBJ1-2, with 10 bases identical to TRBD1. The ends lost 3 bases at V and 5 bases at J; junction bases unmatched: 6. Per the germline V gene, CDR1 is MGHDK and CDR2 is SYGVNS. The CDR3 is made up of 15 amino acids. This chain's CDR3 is CASSDPGQGPYGYTF. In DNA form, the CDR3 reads TGTGCCAGCAGTGACCCGGGACAGGGGCCTTATGGCTACACCTTC.

Here the CDR3 DNA reads TGTGCCAGCAGTTTGGGGGTTACTGGAAACACCATATATTTT. Translating it yields CASSLGVTGNTIYF. The chain carries TRBV27 and TRBJ1-3, with D perhaps TRBD1 (5 bases). V lost 3 bases and J 2 bases, leaving 8 bases between the germline ends. Per germline, CDR1 MNHEY and CDR2 SMNVEV (reference sequence). The CDR3 contains 14 residues.

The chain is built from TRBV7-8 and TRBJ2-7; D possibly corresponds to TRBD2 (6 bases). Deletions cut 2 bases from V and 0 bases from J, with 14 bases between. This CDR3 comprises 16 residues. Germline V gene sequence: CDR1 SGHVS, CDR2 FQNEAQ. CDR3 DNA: TGTGCCAGCAGCTTATTAGGCGGGATGCGCTCCTACGAGCAGTACTTC. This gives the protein CASSLLGGMRSYEQYF.

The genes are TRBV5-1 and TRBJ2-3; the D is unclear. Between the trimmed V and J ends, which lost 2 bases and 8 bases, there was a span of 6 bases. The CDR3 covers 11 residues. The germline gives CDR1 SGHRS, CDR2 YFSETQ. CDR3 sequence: CASSLVGTQYF. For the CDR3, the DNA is TGCGCCAGCAGCTTAGTAGGTACGCAGTATTTT.